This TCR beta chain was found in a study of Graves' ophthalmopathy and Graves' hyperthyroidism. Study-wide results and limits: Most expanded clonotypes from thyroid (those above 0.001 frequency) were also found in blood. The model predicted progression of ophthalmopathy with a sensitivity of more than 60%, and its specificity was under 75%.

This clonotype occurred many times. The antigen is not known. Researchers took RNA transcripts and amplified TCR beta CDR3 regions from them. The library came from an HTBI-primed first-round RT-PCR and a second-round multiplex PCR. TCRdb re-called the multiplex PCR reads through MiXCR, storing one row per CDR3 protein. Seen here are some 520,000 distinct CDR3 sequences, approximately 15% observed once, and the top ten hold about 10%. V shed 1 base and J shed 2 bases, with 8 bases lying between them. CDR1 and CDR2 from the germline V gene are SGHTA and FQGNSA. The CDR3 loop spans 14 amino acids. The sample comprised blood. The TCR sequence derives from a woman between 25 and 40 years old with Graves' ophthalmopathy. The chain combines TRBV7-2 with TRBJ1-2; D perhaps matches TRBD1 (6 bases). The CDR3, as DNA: TGTGCCAGCAGCTTAGAAAGGGGGAACTATGGCTACACCTTC. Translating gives CASSLERGNYGYTF.